The present TCR beta chain was sequenced within a study of CD8 T cells in Susac syndrome. Random hexamers were used to reverse transcribe 0.5 to 1 ug of RNA. Across 54 Vbeta and 13 Jbeta, immunoSEQ multiplex PCR amplified TCR beta CDR3. TCRdb fed the immunoSEQ multiplex PCR reads into MiXCR, producing one record per CDR3 protein. Of roughly 200,000 distinct CDR3 sequences detected, under 95% appear once; the ten largest clones hold around 0.1%. After removal of 4 bases from V and 2 bases from J, the junction contained 8 bases not matched to a gene. The CDR3 totals 16 residues. Per germline, CDR1 LGHDT and CDR2 YNNKEL (reference sequence).

The J gene is TRBJ2-3, the V gene TRBV3-1; 8 bases align to TRBD1. This TCR was recovered from a human donor in good health. Material: CD4+ T cells from PBMCs. The CDR3 DNA follows: TGTGCCAGCAGCCTAAGGACAGGGCTCACCACAGATACGCAGTATTTT. It translates to CASSLRTGLTTDTQYF.